This T cell receptor (beta chain) comes out of a study of blood T cell repertoires in COVID-19. Study in general: Either two negative PCRs, clearance, or symptom resolution qualified Cohort 3 donors as recovered. The United States, Italy and Spain were the sources of the acute and convalescent COVID-19 samples.

The germline CDR1 and CDR2 sequences are SGHTA and FQGNSA. CDR3 length: 16 amino acids. Losses at the gene ends were 2 bases for V and 2 bases for J; bases not matched to a gene: 5. Some clones are missing from TCRdb's copy, which holds only in-frame ones; the method was immunoSEQ multiplex PCR. This table holds 350,000 to 450,000 clones, about 87% found once. This TCR was sampled from a man aged 35 to 55 in a cohort exposed to, infected with or recovered from COVID-19 (not recorded which). The chain uses TRBV7-2 and TRBJ1-3; the match to TRBD1 covers 8 bases. Sequencing used PBMCs or T cells enriched from blood (not recorded which). The CDR3 loop is CASSLLWTGPGNTIYF. In nucleotides, the CDR3 is TGTGCCAGCAGCTTACTCTGGACAGGGCCTGGAAACACCATATATTTT.